Listed here are 9 T cell receptor beta chains from one sample, sequenced in a study of blood T cell repertoires in COVID-19. Measured with immunoSEQ multiplex PCR; TCRdb has only the in-frame clones, and not every one. The sample carries about 240,000 clones, roughly four fifths recorded once. Sequenced material: peripheral blood. These receptors all come from a woman aged 70-85 years with acute or convalescent COVID-19.

V usage is TRBV11-3 and J usage is TRBJ2-3; possibly TRBD2 for D (6 bases). This CDR3 is built from 13 residues. Germline V lookup: CDR1 SGHNT, CDR2 YENEEA. The V gene lost 8 bases and the J gene lost 4 bases, with 13 bases spanning the gap. For the CDR3, the DNA is TGTGCCAGCGCCTACGGCGGGGCAGATACGCAGTATTTT. Its protein product is CASAYGGADTQYF.

This clone was seen a few times. V usage is TRBV19 and J usage is TRBJ2-7, with 10 nucleotides matching TRBD1. The V and J ends lost 6 bases and 2 bases, in that order; junction bases with no gene match: 4. The CDR3 is made up of 14 amino acids. Germline assignment: CDR1 LNHDA and CDR2 SQIVND (reference sequence). The CDR3 loop is CASRLGQGPYEQYF. The CDR3 nucleotides read TGTGCCAGTAGATTGGGACAGGGGCCCTACGAGCAGTACTTC.

The chain combines TRBV6-5 with TRBJ1-2, with a tentative D call TRBD1 (5 bases). The ends were cut back, 8 bases at V and 4 bases at J, with 14 bases in the middle. From germline, CDR1 is MNHEY and CDR2 SVGAGI. The CDR3 spans 13 residues. The CDR3 here is CASSEGVPYGYTF. The CDR3 DNA follows: TGTGCCAGCTCCGAAGGGGTTCCCTATGGCTACACCTTC.

The chain couples TRBV5-6 to TRBJ1-5; D is uncertain. With 0 bases removed from V and 6 bases from J, the gap between germline ends came to 16 bases. From germline, CDR1 is SGHDT and CDR2 YYEEEE. This CDR3 has 16 residues. The CDR3 spells CASSLGGPSAAQPQHF. The CDR3 DNA reads as TGTGCCAGCAGCTTGGGAGGGCCGTCCGCGGCTCAGCCCCAGCATTTT.

The rearrangement uses TRBV3-1 (or the pseudogene TRBV3-2) and TRBJ1-2; D might be TRBD1 (6 bases). Trimming stripped 1 base from V and 6 bases from J, with 9 bases between. This CDR3 has 13 residues. Germline V CDR1 and CDR2: LGHDT, YNNKEL (reference sequence). The CDR3 spells CASSQAGADGYTF. The DNA of the CDR3 is TGTGCCAGCAGCCAAGCAGGGGCAGATGGCTACACCTTC.

This rearrangement joins TRBV5-1 to TRBJ1-3, with 7 bases identical to TRBD1. CDR1 and CDR2 (germline): SGHRS, YFSETQ. J gave up 2 bases and V 0 bases, and 5 bases lay outside the gene matches. The CDR3 contains 16 residues. This chain's CDR3 is CASSLDAQGTGNTIYF. In DNA form, the CDR3 reads TGCGCCAGCAGCTTGGACGCACAGGGGACTGGAAACACCATATATTTT.

This rearrangement joins TRBV6-5 to TRBJ1-5, with 8 bases that match TRBD1. The junction had 10 bases not matched to a gene; V was cut back by 8 bases and J by 4 bases. Germline CDR1 and CDR2: MNHEY and SVGAGI. The CDR3 sequence is 15 residues long. CDR3 protein: CASLGQGIRNQPQHF. The DNA for the CDR3 is TGTGCCAGCCTCGGACAGGGAATAAGAAATCAGCCCCAGCATTTT.

The rearrangement uses TRBV4-1 and TRBJ2-5; 11 nucleotides match TRBD2. This CDR3 contains 18 residues. V lost 1 base, J lost 4 bases, and 11 bases stayed unmatched. The germline CDR1 and CDR2 sequences are MGHRA and YSYEKL. CDR3 sequence (DNA): TGCGCCAGCAGCCAAGCCCCCAATAGCGGGGGGGCCGGAGAGACCCAGTACTTC. The encoded protein is CASSQAPNSGGAGETQYF.

The chain joins TRBV5-4 to TRBJ1-2, with 7 bases identical to TRBD1. V lost 4 bases to trimming and J lost 4 bases; unmatched junction nucleotides: 7. The CDR3 sequence is 14 residues long. The germline V gene has CDR1 SGHNT and CDR2 YYREEE (reference sequence). The CDR3 sequence: CASSLPRDSYGYTF. CDR3 DNA: TGTGCCAGCAGCCTACCCCGGGACAGCTATGGCTACACCTTC.